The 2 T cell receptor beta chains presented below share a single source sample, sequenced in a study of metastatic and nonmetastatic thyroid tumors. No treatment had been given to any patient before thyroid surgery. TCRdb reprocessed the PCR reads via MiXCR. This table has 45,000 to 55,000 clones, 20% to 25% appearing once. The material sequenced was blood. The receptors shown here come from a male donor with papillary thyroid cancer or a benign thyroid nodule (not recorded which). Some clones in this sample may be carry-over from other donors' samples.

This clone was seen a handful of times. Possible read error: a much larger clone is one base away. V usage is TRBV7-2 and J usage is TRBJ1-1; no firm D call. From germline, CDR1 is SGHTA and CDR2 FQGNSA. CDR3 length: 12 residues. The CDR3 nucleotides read TGTGCCAGCAGCTCTAGGTGGACTGAAGCTTTCTTC. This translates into CASSSRWTEAFF.

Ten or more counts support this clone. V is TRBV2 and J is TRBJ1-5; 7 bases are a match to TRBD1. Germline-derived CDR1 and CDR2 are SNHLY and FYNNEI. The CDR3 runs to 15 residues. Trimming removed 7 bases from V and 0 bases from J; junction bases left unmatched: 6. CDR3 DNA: TGTGCCAGCATTATAAACAGGGGTAGCAATCAGCCCCAGCATTTT. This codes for CASIINRGSNQPQHF.